The source of this T cell receptor beta chain is a study of cytomegalovirus exposure and HLA in healthy donors. The CDR3 has 16 amino acids. Trimming at V came to 3 bases and at J to 4 bases, leaving 11 bases not matched to a gene. In germline, CDR1 is SGHKS, CDR2 YYEKEE (reference sequence). Primers: 60 Vbeta forward and 13 Jbeta reverse. Sequencing was performed with immunoSEQ multiplex PCR; in TCRdb, only in-frame clones are kept and a portion is missing. Of 150,000 to 160,000 clones listed, roughly three quarters are singletons. This clonotype was sampled from a young man in good health and CMV-seropositive. The chain joins TRBV5-5 to TRBJ1-2, with TRBD1 matching over 8 bases. Material: PBMCs. The CDR3 loop reads CASSSPRTGIIYGYTF. The CDR3 DNA reads TGTGCCAGCAGCTCCCCTCGGACAGGGATTATCTATGGCTACACCTTC.